The sequence of this T cell receptor (beta chain) was determined in a study of blood T cell repertoires in COVID-19. The wider study: The origin of the acute and convalescent COVID-19 samples was the United States, Italy and Spain.

From germline, CDR1 is SGHAT and CDR2 FQNNGV. V shed 5 bases and J 2 bases; nucleotides not matched to a gene: 8. The CDR3 extends over 18 amino acids. In the source study's methods: Using reference gene primer amplification, nucleated cell counts were estimated. Assay used: immunoSEQ multiplex PCR; TCRdb lists only in-frame clones, some missing. D and trimming were read from the DNA, whereas the V and J calls and clone size are those reported in that table. The repertoire holds approximately 120,000 clones, with 75% to 90% as singletons. V is TRBV11-2 and J is TRBJ2-3; 15 bases are shared with TRBD2. This TCR came from a human donor with acute or convalescent COVID-19. The donor label of this sample is uncertain. Sequenced input: peripheral blood. This CDR3 reads CASSPGLAGGKLTDTQYF. The CDR3 bases are TGTGCCAGCAGCCCCGGACTAGCGGGGGGGAAACTCACAGATACGCAGTATTTT.